This TCR beta chain originates from a study of molecular identifiers for immune sequencing clone quantification. In its sample, this clonotype was seen many times. Trimming cost V 4 bases and J 2 bases, with 12 bases left between them. CDR1 is SQVTM, CDR2 ANQGSEA, per germline. This CDR3 comprises 15 residues. In TCRdb, the PCR reads were re-called with MiXCR into one record per CDR3 protein. Found here are some 580,000 distinct CDR3 sequences, around 25% of them singletons; the top ten hold 0.78%. This chain links TRBV29-1 with TRBJ2-6; no clear D. Sequencing was done on a sample of naive CD8+ T cells from blood, with Jurkat cell RNA spiked in. Subset given: FACS-sorted CD8+CD4-CCR7+CD45RA+ naive T cells. The receptor comes from a human donor in good health. Some libraries in this study had Jurkat cell RNA spiked in. The CDR3 nucleotides read TGCAGCGTTGCCCTGGGTTGGGCTGGGGCCAACGTCCTGACTTTC. This translates into CSVALGWAGANVLTF. Together with reference TRBV29-1 and TRBJ2-6, the CDR3 gives the full variable domain: SAVISQKPSRDICQRGTSLTIQCQVDSQVTMMFWYRQQPGQSLTLIATANQGSEATYESGFVIDKFPISRPNLTFSTLTVSNMSPEDSSIYLCSVALGWAGANVLTFGAGSRLTVL.